This T cell receptor (beta chain) was recovered during a study of blood T cells in healthy people across ages. It was with a sample-barcoded 5' primer and a J-beta primer mix that a second PCR of roughly 6 to 12 cycles was run. The template-switch adaptor, which had 12 random nucleotides, put a tag on each cDNA molecule. TCRdb itself ran the 5' RACE reads through MiXCR, one entry per CDR3 protein. Of around 1,000,000 distinct CDR3 sequences detected, roughly a quarter appear once; the ten largest clones hold around 0.75%. PBMCs were isolated at a quantity of at least 6 million per sample. Looked up from germline, CDR1 is MDHEN and CDR2 is SYDVKM. CDR3 length: 15 residues. With 6 bases removed from V and 9 bases from J, the gap between germline ends came to 21 bases. This clonotype was recorded a few times. In addition, the sample was reused for a study of T cells of mothers and their children. That study adds: RNA that had been extracted went wholly into cDNA synthesis, at 1.5 ug per 15 ul.

The receptor was derived from a girl under 10 years old in good health. Sequencing was performed on blood. The rearrangement joins TRBV28 to TRBJ2-1; possibly TRBD1 or TRBD2 for D (5 bases each). CDR3 amino acids: CASSPWGPGFGEQFF. In DNA form, the CDR3 reads TGTGCCAGCAGCCCGTGGGGACCCGGGTTTGGTGAGCAGTTCTTC.